This T cell receptor (beta chain) was recorded in a study of shared clonotypes between healthy human individuals. Study as a whole: Per donor, CD8 memory used one plate, CD8 naive used two, CD4 memory used three and CD4 naive used three.

Study observations and caveats: Richness estimates generally favored naive over memory subsets. Clonotypes shared by all four sorted-subset donors had higher generation probabilities than non-shared clonotypes.

Trimming shortened V by 5 bases and J by 3 bases, and 13 bases separated the two germline ends. The CDR3 consists of 15 residues. CDR1 is SGHTA and CDR2 is FQGTGA in the germline V gene. Points on this clone: The antigen remains undetermined.

Clones were sequenced by immunoSEQ multiplex PCR, and TCRdb holds only the in-frame ones, with some missing. This sample yields about 2.3 million clones, of which around 92% are seen a single time; 0.3% to 0.45% belongs to the top ten. The receptor's source is a man younger than 35 in good health. Some clones in this sample may be carry-over from other donors' samples. Sequenced material: naive CD4+ T cells from PBMCs. The sample's subset: CD45RA+ positively selected. The rearrangement uses TRBV7-3 and TRBJ2-2, with D perhaps TRBD1 (5 bases). CDR3 loop: CASSQGSFHTGELFF. CDR3 DNA sequence: TGTGCCAGCAGCCAGGGCAGTTTCCACACCGGGGAGCTGTTTTTT.